A single sample is the source of the 23 T cell receptor beta chains below, sequenced in a study of PD-L1 blockade in urothelial cancer. Time point noted: pretreatment peripheral blood. Clones were sequenced by immunoSEQ multiplex PCR, and TCRdb holds only the in-frame ones, with some missing. This table has roughly 54,000 clones, around nine tenths appearing once. This sample comprised PBMCs, obtained around atezolizumab (anti-PD-L1) treatment. The receptors stem from a woman aged 55-70 years with urothelial cancer.

Only one count was recorded for this clone. The chain joins TRBV5-6 to TRBJ2-7, with TRBD2 matching over 11 bases. This CDR3 has 15 amino acids. V lost 4 bases to trimming and J lost 7 bases; unmatched junction nucleotides: 10. Germline CDR1 reads SGHDT; CDR2 reads YYEEEE. CDR3 nucleotide sequence: TGTGCCAGCAGCCTTAGCGGGAGGGCCGGGAGAGAGCAGTACTTC. Its protein product is CASSLSGRAGREQYF.

The chain recombines TRBV7-9 with TRBJ2-1, with 8 bases matching TRBD1. J gave up 6 bases and V 5 bases, and 15 bases lay outside the gene matches. CDR3 size: 17 residues. From germline, CDR1 is SEHNR and CDR2 FQNEAQ (reference sequence). The CDR3 loop is CASSPRTGLRSSNEQFF. The CDR3 DNA is TGTGCCAGCAGCCCTAGGACAGGGTTAAGGTCCAGCAATGAGCAGTTCTTC.

The V gene is TRBV7-9, the J gene TRBJ2-7; TRBD2 might be the D (5 bases). The ends were cut back, 7 bases at V and 0 bases at J, with 13 bases in the middle. Per the germline V gene, CDR1 is SEHNR and CDR2 is FQNEAQ (reference sequence). This CDR3 has 14 amino acids. The CDR3 sequence is CASTPAGSSYEQYF. CDR3 coding DNA: TGTGCCAGCACCCCGGCGGGCAGCTCCTACGAGCAGTACTTC.

The chain is built from TRBV6-1 and TRBJ2-1; 7 bases match TRBD2. V gave up 11 bases and J gave up 14 bases; unmatched junction bases: 6. The length of the CDR3 is 9 residues. Per germline, CDR1 MNHNS and CDR2 SASEGT. The CDR3 DNA sequence: TGTGCCTCCGGGGGAGGGGAGTTCTTC. As protein: CASGGGEFF.

This rearrangement joins TRBV11-2 to TRBJ2-1, with 11 bases lining up with TRBD2. Trimming removed 4 bases from V and 4 bases from J; junction bases left unmatched: 9. CDR1 SGHAT and CDR2 FQNNGV come from the germline V gene. The CDR3 runs 17 residues. The CDR3 DNA reads TGTGCCAGCAGCTCTGTTAGCGGGAGGGCCCTTTACAATGAGCAGTTCTTC. It translates to CASSSVSGRALYNEQFF. The full variable domain, completed using reference TRBV11-2 and TRBJ2-1, is EAGVAQSPRYKIIEKRQSVAFWCNPISGHATLYWYQQILGQGPKLLIQFQNNGVVDDSQLPKDRFSAERLKGVDSTLKIQPAKLEDSAVYLCASSSVSGRALYNEQFFGPGTRLTVL.

The rearrangement uses TRBV5-1 and TRBJ2-1, with D perhaps TRBD1 (5 bases). Germline loops: CDR1 SGHRS, CDR2 YFSETQ. Trimming took 4 bases from V and 9 from J, leaving 17 bases between them. This CDR3 region has 14 residues. CDR3 DNA sequence: TGCGCCAGCAGCCTGGAGACAGTTGCGGTTGAGCAGTTCTTC. It codes for CASSLETVAVEQFF.

For this clone: The same CDR3 is also encoded by other DNA sequences in this sample. The chain joins TRBV18 to TRBJ2-1, with TRBD2 as a possible D gene (6 bases). CDR3 length: 15 amino acids. CDR1 and CDR2 (germline): KGHSH, LQKENI. V was trimmed by 1 base and J by 2 bases, leaving 9 bases between them. The CDR3 coding sequence is TGTGCCAGCTCACCACTAGGCGGGACCTACAATGAGCAGTTCTTC. Translation: CASSPLGGTYNEQFF.

This rearrangement joins TRBV7-2 to TRBJ2-6, with 8 bases fitting TRBD1. V gave up 5 bases and J gave up 0 bases; unmatched junction bases: 9. Germline CDR1 SGHTA, CDR2 FQGNSA. The CDR3 runs to 18 residues. In nucleotides, the CDR3 is TGTGCCAGCAGCCCCCCCCAGGGGGCGTACTCTGGGGCCAACGTCCTGACTTTC. This encodes CASSPPQGAYSGANVLTF.

This sequence joins TRBV18 and TRBJ1-1; tentative D call: TRBD1 (6 bases). CDR1 and CDR2 from the germline V gene are KGHSH and LQKENI. This CDR3 has 14 amino acids. The V and J ends lost 2 bases and 3 bases respectively, with 10 bases between them. CDR3 amino acids: CASSPTGRDTEAFF. CDR3 DNA: TGTGCCAGCTCACCAACAGGGCGGGACACTGAAGCTTTCTTT.

This chain links TRBV10-2 with TRBJ2-2, with 8 positions matching TRBD1. Trimming took 11 bases from V and 0 from J; bases not matched to a gene: 8. Germline CDR1 is WSHSY and CDR2 is SAAADI. The CDR3 sequence is 15 residues long. CDR3 amino acids: CAVQGGAPNTGELFF. The CDR3 DNA reads TGCGCCGTACAGGGGGGAGCACCGAACACCGGGGAGCTGTTTTTT.

This clone was counted once. This chain connects TRBV14 to TRBJ2-1, with TRBD2 as a possible D gene (6 bases). The CDR3 length is 13 residues. The V end was cut by 2 bases, the J end by 12 bases, with 14 bases between. Germline V gene sequence: CDR1 SGHDN, CDR2 FVKESK. The CDR3 protein is CASSQTTGTPQFF. CDR3 DNA sequence: TGTGCCAGCAGCCAAACGACCGGGACTCCGCAGTTCTTC.

This sequence joins TRBV7-9 and TRBJ2-7; D might be TRBD2 (5 bases). Deletions cut 5 bases from V and 5 bases from J, with 16 bases between. There are 14 residues in the CDR3. The germline gives CDR1 SEHNR, CDR2 FQNEAQ (reference sequence). The DNA for the CDR3 is TGTGCCAGCAGCAGATCGGGGTCCGTCGACGAGCAGTACTTC. Translated, it gives CASSRSGSVDEQYF.

This clone was picked up one time. The chain recombines TRBV19 with TRBJ1-5, with D possibly matching TRBD1 (5 bases). Germline V gives CDR1 LNHDA, CDR2 SQIVND (reference sequence). The CDR3 consists of 15 residues. Trimming took 11 bases from V and 0 from J, leaving 17 bases between them. The CDR3 DNA reads as TGTGCCGGAGGGAGGGAGGGGTATAGCAATCAGCCCCAGCATTTT. Amino acids: CAGGREGYSNQPQHF.

This clone has more than one count but fewer than ten. The chain links TRBV6-1 to TRBJ1-1; no reliable D call. Trimming pared 8 bases from V and 6 bases from J, leaving 10 bases between. The germline gives CDR1 MNHNS, CDR2 SASEGT. CDR3 length: 11 residues. CDR3 nucleotide sequence: TGTGCCAGCGAGAAGAGGGCTGAAGCTTTCTTT. This codes for CASEKRAEAFF.

The chain couples TRBV6-1 to TRBJ2-2, with 10 bases lining up with TRBD2. CDR1 and CDR2 from the germline V gene are MNHNS and SASEGT. This CDR3 spans 18 amino acids. V lost 2 bases, J lost 0 bases, and 6 bases stayed unmatched. The chain's CDR3 is CASSERLAGAANTGELFF. The DNA for the CDR3 is TGTGCCAGCAGTGAAAGGCTAGCGGGGGCCGCGAACACCGGGGAGCTGTTTTTT.

The chain carries TRBV9 and TRBJ2-6, with TRBD1 as a possible D gene (6 bases). Trimming removed 3 bases at V and 0 bases at J, with 10 bases between. CDR1 SGDLS and CDR2 YYNGEE come from the germline V gene. The CDR3 spans 16 residues. The CDR3 DNA is TGTGCCAGCAGCGAGGACAGATTCTCTGGGGCCAACGTCCTGACTTTC. Protein sequence: CASSEDRFSGANVLTF.

The genes are TRBV5-1 and TRBJ1-2; no definite D call. Trimming pared 4 bases from V and 4 bases from J, leaving 11 bases between. The CDR3 extends over 13 amino acids. Germline assignment: CDR1 SGHRS and CDR2 YFSETQ. In DNA, the CDR3 is TGCGCCAGCAGCGATGGAGAGGGCTATGGCTACACCTTC. The encoded protein is CASSDGEGYGYTF.

This chain links TRBV5-4 with TRBJ2-5; the match to TRBD1 covers 8 bases. The germline CDR1 and CDR2 sequences are SGHNT and YYREEE (reference sequence). This CDR3 spans 14 amino acids. J gave up 5 bases and V 5 bases, and 8 bases lay outside the gene matches. The CDR3 DNA sequence: TGTGCCAGCAGGATGACAGGGGCCTGGGAGACCCAGTACTTC. Translation: CASRMTGAWETQYF.

The genes are TRBV13 and TRBJ2-3; 9 bases map to TRBD2. Looked up from germline, CDR1 is PRHDT and CDR2 is FYEKMQ (reference sequence). Losses at the gene ends were 0 bases for V and 2 bases for J; bases not matched to a gene: 3. The CDR3 length is 16 residues. The CDR3 loop reads CASSLGPSGATDTQYF. CDR3 DNA sequence: TGTGCCAGCAGCTTAGGCCCTAGCGGGGCCACAGATACGCAGTATTTT.

The chain uses TRBV7-9 and TRBJ2-2; 8 nucleotides align to TRBD2. CDR1 and CDR2 (germline): SEHNR, FQNEAQ (reference sequence). J gave up 2 bases and V 5 bases, and 7 bases lay outside the gene matches. This CDR3 spans 16 amino acids. CDR3 amino acids: CASSPSGLDNTGELFF. The CDR3, as DNA: TGTGCCAGCAGCCCCTCGGGACTAGATAACACCGGGGAGCTGTTTTTT.

The J gene is TRBJ2-3, the V gene TRBV5-1; 8 bases are a match to TRBD2. Unmatched junction bases numbered 4, after V lost 3 bases and J lost 1 base. Germline CDR1 reads SGHRS; CDR2 reads YFSETQ. CDR3 size: 15 residues. The chain's CDR3 is CASSYATSGTDTQYF. The CDR3 nucleotides read TGCGCCAGCAGCTACGCGACTAGCGGCACAGATACGCAGTATTTT.

The chain joins TRBV5-1 to TRBJ2-3; possible D gene TRBD1, 7 bases. Germline CDR1 is SGHRS and CDR2 is YFSETQ. CDR3 length equals 16 residues. Trimming cost V 5 bases and J 6 bases, with 22 bases left between them. In nucleotides, the CDR3 is TGCGCCAGCAGAATCTCTGGAGGGGGCGTGGGGGATACGCAGTATTTT. Its translation is CASRISGGGVGDTQYF.

V and J are TRBV27 and TRBJ1-4, with D unclear. The V gene lost 7 bases and the J gene lost 10 bases, with 16 bases spanning the gap. CDR3 length: 13 residues. Germline V gene data show CDR1 as MNHEY and CDR2 as SMNVEV (reference sequence). CDR3 sequence: CASKSGGGGKLFF. In DNA form, the CDR3 reads TGTGCCAGCAAGTCAGGAGGAGGTGGAAAACTGTTTTTT.